The rows below give T cell receptor beta chains drawn from one sample of a study of shared clonotypes between healthy human individuals. Only in-frame clones appear in the TCRdb table, and some are missing; sequencing was by immunoSEQ multiplex PCR. The sample lists about 680,000 clones; under 80% were seen once. Sequenced input: memory CD4+ T cells sorted from blood. Receptors originate from a woman in her 30s in good health. CDR3s include the opening cysteine and the closing phenylalanine or tryptophan. A D gene is named only where the DNA matches it firmly. Not every row has a clone size; where given, it reads once, few, many or a size class.

CDR3	DNA	V	size	J	D
CASSRAANTEAFF	TGTGCCAGCTCACGGGCAGCTAACACTGAAGCTTTCTTT	TRBV18	-	TRBJ1-1	-
CASSSWQGTEAFF	TGCGCCAGCAGCTCCTGGCAGGGCACTGAAGCTTTCTTT	TRBV5-1	-	TRBJ1-1	-
CASSLGVAGYGETQYF	TGTGCCAGCAGCTTAGGTGTAGCGGGATATGGGGAGACCCAGTACTTC	TRBV7-9	-	TRBJ2-5	TRBD2
CSVEVQGWGEAFF	TGCAGCGTTGAAGTACAGGGTTGGGGTGAAGCTTTCTTT	TRBV29-1	-	TRBJ1-1	-
CATSRDLLAGGNEQFF	TGTGCCACCAGCAGAGATCTTCTCGCGGGGGGCAATGAGCAGTTCTTC	TRBV15	-	TRBJ2-1	TRBD2
CSAKTLYEQYF	TGCAGTGCCAAGACCTTGTACGAGCAGTACTTC	TRBV20-1	-	TRBJ2-7	-
CASSDGGAGNTIYF	TGTGCCAGCAGTGACGGGGGAGCTGGAAACACCATATATTTT	TRBV6-1	few	TRBJ1-3	-
CASGLREKKAYEQYF	TGTGCCAGCGGTTTGCGGGAGAAAAAGGCCTACGAGCAGTACTTC	TRBV6-4	-	TRBJ2-7	TRBD2
CASSLLGEQPQHF	TGTGCCAGCAGTTTATTGGGGGAACAGCCCCAGCATTTT	TRBV28	many	TRBJ1-5	-
CASSTARGRAPHEQFF	TGTGCCAGCAGTACCGCTCGCGGGAGGGCCCCGCATGAGCAGTTCTTC	TRBV27	-	TRBJ2-1	TRBD2
CASSEEADQPQHF	TGTGCCAGCAGTGAAGAGGCCGACCAGCCCCAGCATTTT	TRBV2	-	TRBJ1-5	-
CATGQGAGYGYTF	TGTGCCACCGGACAGGGGGCGGGCTATGGCTACACCTTC	TRBV2	-	TRBJ1-2	TRBD1
CASAELGNRDQETQYF	TGTGCCAGCGCCGAGTTGGGGAACAGGGACCAAGAGACCCAGTACTTC	TRBV28	-	TRBJ2-5	-
CASSEGGAETQYF	TGTGCCAGCAGTGAAGGTGGCGCCGAGACCCAGTACTTC	TRBV2	-	TRBJ2-5	-
CASSQTRGEQYF	TGTGCCAGCAGTCAAACCAGGGGCGAGCAGTACTTC	TRBV2	-	TRBJ2-7	-
CASSLRDARGYTF	TGTGCCAGCAGCTTGAGGGACGCTAGGGGCTACACCTTC	TRBV11-2	-	TRBJ1-2	-
CASSLSRSSGNTIYF	TGTGCCAGCAGCTTGTCCCGGAGCTCTGGAAACACCATATATTTT	TRBV5-6	few	TRBJ1-3	-
CASTEDRAGNTIYF	TGTGCCAGCACCGAGGACAGGGCTGGAAACACCATATATTTT	TRBV6-6	-	TRBJ1-3	TRBD1
CASSPEISGANVLTF	TGTGCCAGCTCACCCGAGATCTCTGGGGCCAACGTCCTGACTTTC	TRBV18	-	TRBJ2-6	-
CASTPGERTEAFF	TGTGCCAGCACCCCGGGGGAACGGACAGAAGCTTTCTTT	TRBV28	-	TRBJ1-1	-
CASSLQETQYF	TGTGCCAGCAGCCTTCAAGAGACCCAGTACTTC	TRBV6-1	-	TRBJ2-5	-
CASSYGGLAGEQYF	TGTGCCAGCAGTTACGGGGGACTAGCGGGCGAGCAGTACTTC	TRBV6-5	-	TRBJ2-7	TRBD2
CASSWLLGANVLTF	TGTGCCAGCAGCTGGCTCCTTGGGGCCAACGTCCTGACTTTC	TRBV5-4	-	TRBJ2-6	-
CASSFGTGTEKLFF	TGTGCCAGCTCATTCGGGACAGGTACTGAAAAACTGTTTTTT	TRBV18	-	TRBJ1-4	TRBD1
CASSSGTRFNEQFF	TGTGCCAGCAGTTCCGGGACTAGGTTCAATGAGCAGTTCTTC	TRBV6-5	once	TRBJ2-1	TRBD2
CATSIGEGYTEAFF	TGTGCCACCAGCATAGGGGAGGGGTACACTGAAGCTTTCTTT	TRBV15	-	TRBJ1-1	-
CASSLAENERGRDF	TGCGCCAGCAGCTTGGCCGAAAATGAGCGGGGAAGAGACTTC	TRBV5-1	few	TRBJ2-7	TRBD2
CASSRGLAGGSYEQYF	TGTGCCAGCAGCAGAGGACTAGCGGGAGGATCCTACGAGCAGTACTTC	TRBV9	-	TRBJ2-7	TRBD2
CASSLLAELTGELFF	TGTGCCAGCAGCTTACTAGCGGAGCTCACCGGGGAGCTGTTTTTT	TRBV7-6	-	TRBJ2-2	TRBD2